This T cell receptor beta chain was identified in a study of CXCR3-negative and CXCR3-positive naive CD8 T cells. CDR1 and CDR2 from the germline V gene are SQVTM and ANQGSEA. CDR3 length: 12 amino acids. TRB cDNA libraries were made by UMI-labeled 5' RACE. TCRdb reanalyzed the 5' RACE reads and collapses them to one entry per CDR3 protein, without DNA. The data show tens of thousands of distinct CDR3 sequences, and the top ten clones hold 23%. The sequenced sample consisted of memory CD8+ T cells from blood. This chain joins TRBV29-1 and TRBJ1-1; TCRdb designates TRBD1, a call that cannot be tested without DNA. This receptor was taken from a human donor in good health. Some clones in this sample may be carry-over from other donors' samples. The CDR3 loop is CSVVGQNTEAFF.